This T cell receptor (beta chain) was found in a study of T cell repertoires in cytomegalovirus infection. On the study more broadly: Shared public TCR beta signatures pointed to both CMV infection and a matching HLA type. The study's findings and limits: Cumulative frequency of public TCR beta families picked out carriers of CMV plus the relevant HLA. CMV-specific TCR beta clonotypes restricted by HLA-C were the ones dominating the ex vivo response.

The germline V gene has CDR1 SQVTM and CDR2 ANQGSEA. V was pared by 4 bases and J by 3 bases, with 9 bases between. CDR3 length: 12 amino acids. MiXCR was run by TCRdb on the reads, yielding one entry per CDR3 protein. Of more than 350,000 distinct CDR3 sequences in the sample, approximately 33% were seen once. Of note for this clonotype: Its matching antigen is unknown.

The gene calls are TRBV29-1 and TRBJ1-2, with D possibly TRBD1 on 5 matching bases. The source is a human donor in good health (CMV status not recorded). Some clones in this sample may be carry-over from other donors' samples. The material sequenced was PBMCs. CDR3 sequence reads: CSVAGTDYGYTF. The CDR3 nucleotides are TGCAGCGTTGCGGGGACGGACTATGGCTACACCTTC.